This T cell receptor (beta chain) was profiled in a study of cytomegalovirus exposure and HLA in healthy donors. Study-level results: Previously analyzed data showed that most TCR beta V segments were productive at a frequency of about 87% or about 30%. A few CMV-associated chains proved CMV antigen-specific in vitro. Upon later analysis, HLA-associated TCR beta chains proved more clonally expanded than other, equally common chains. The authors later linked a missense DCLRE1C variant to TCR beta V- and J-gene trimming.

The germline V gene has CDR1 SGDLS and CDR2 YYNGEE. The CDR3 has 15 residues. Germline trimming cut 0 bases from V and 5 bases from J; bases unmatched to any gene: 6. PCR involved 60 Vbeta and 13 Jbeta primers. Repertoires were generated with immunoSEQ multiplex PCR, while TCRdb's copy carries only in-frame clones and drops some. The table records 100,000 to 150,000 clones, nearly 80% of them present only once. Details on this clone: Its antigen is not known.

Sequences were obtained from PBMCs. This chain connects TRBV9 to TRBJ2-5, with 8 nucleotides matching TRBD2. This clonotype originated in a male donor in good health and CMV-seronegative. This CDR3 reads CASSVAAGGRETQYF. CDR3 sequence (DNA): TGTGCCAGCAGCGTAGCGGCGGGGGGTCGGGAGACCCAGTACTTC.